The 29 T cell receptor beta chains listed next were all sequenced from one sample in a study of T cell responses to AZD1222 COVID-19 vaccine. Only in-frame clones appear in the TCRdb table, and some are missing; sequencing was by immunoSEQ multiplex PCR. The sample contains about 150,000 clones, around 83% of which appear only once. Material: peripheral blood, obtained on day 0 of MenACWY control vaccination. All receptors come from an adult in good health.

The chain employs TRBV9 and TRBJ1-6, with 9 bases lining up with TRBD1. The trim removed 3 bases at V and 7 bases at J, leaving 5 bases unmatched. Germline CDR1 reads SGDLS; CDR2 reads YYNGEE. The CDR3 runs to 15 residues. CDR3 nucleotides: TGTGCCAGCAGCGCACAGGGGGCAGGCAATTCACCCCTCCACTTT. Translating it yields CASSAQGAGNSPLHF.

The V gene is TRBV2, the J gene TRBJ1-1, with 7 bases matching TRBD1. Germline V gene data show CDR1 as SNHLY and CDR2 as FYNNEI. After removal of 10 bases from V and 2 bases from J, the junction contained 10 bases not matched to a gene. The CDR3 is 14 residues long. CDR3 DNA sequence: TGTGCCACGGCCCGGGACAGAGAAAACACTGAAGCTTTCTTT. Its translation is CATARDRENTEAFF.

As DNA, the CDR3 is TGTGCCAGCAGCGGACACCCCCGGGGCTCCTACAATGAGCAGTTCTTC. It yields the protein CASSGHPRGSYNEQFF. The chain combines TRBV9 with TRBJ2-1; possible D gene TRBD2, 5 bases. This CDR3 region has 16 residues. V dropped 3 bases and J dropped 0 bases, with 13 bases sitting between them. Germline CDR1 and CDR2: SGDLS and YYNGEE.

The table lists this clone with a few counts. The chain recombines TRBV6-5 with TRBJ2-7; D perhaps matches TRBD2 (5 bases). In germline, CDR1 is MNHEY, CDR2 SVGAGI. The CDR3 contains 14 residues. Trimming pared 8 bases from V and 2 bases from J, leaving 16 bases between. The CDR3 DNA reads TGTGCCAGCGTGGTATCGGGAAAGCCCTACGAGCAGTACGTC. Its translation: CASVVSGKPYEQYV.

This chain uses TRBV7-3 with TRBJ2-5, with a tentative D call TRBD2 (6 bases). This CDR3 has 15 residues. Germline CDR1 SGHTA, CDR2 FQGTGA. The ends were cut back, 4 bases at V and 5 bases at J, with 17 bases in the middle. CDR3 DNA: TGTGCCAGCAGCTCCTCAACTAGCCGGGGGGAGACCCAGTACTTC. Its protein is CASSSSTSRGETQYF.

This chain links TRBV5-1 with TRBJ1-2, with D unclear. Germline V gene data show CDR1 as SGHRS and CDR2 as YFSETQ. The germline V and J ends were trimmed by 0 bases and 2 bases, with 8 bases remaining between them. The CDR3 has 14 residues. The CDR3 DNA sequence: TGCGCCAGCAGCTTGGCCCCAGGCAACTATGGCTACACCTTC. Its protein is CASSLAPGNYGYTF.

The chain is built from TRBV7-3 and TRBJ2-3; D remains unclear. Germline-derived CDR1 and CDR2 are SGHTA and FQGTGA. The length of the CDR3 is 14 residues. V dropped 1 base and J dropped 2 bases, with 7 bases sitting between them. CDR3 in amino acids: CASSLSRDTDTQYF. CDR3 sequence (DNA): TGTGCCAGCAGCTTAAGTAGAGACACAGATACGCAGTATTTT.

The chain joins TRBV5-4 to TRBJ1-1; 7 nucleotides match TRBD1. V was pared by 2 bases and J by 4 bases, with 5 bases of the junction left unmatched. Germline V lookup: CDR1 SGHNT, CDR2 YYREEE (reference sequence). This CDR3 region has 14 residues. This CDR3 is CASSFKGAGTEAFF. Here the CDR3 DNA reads TGTGCCAGCAGCTTTAAGGGGGCGGGCACTGAAGCTTTCTTT.

Written as DNA, the CDR3 is TGTGCCAGCAGTCTTTCCCGCTCCTATAATTCACCCCTCCACTTT. The encoded protein is CASSLSRSYNSPLHF. The V call is TRBV25-1, the J call TRBJ1-6; D unresolved. Trimming removed 5 bases from V and 0 bases from J, with 8 bases in between. This CDR3 has 15 residues. CDR1 is MGHDK, CDR2 SYGVNS, per germline.

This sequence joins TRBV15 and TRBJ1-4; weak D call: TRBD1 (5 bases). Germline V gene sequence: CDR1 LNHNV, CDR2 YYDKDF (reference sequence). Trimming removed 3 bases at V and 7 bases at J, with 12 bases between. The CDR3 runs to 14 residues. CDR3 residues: CATSSQGGIEKLFF. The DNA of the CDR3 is TGTGCCACCAGCAGCCAGGGAGGGATTGAAAAACTGTTTTTT.

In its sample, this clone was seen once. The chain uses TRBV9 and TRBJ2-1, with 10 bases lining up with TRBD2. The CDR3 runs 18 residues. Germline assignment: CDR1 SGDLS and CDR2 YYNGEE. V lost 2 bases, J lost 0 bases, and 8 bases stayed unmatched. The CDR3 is CASSVSPSGRFSYNEQFF. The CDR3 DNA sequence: TGTGCCAGCAGCGTTTCGCCTAGCGGGAGATTCTCCTACAATGAGCAGTTCTTC.

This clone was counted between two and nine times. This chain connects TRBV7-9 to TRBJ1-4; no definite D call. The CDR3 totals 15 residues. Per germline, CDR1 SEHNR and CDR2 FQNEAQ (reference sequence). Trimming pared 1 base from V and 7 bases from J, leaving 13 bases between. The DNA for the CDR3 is TGTGCCAGCAGCTTAGTGAGGGTCTCGGGTGAAAAACTGTTTTTT. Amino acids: CASSLVRVSGEKLFF.

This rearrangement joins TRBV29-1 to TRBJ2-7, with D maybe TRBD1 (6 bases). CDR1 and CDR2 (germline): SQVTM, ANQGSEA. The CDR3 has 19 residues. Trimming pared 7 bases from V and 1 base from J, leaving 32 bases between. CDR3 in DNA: TGCAGCGCTGGAGGCCAGGGGCGGAATGGCCGGGAAGGTTCCTACGAGCAGTACGTC. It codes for CSAGGQGRNGREGSYEQYV.

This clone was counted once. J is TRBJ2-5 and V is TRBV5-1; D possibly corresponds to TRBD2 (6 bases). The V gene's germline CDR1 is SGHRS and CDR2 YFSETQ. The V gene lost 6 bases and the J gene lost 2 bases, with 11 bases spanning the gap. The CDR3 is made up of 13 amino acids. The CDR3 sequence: CASTHRGQETQYF. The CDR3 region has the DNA TGCGCCAGCACCCACCGGGGGCAAGAGACCCAGTACTTC.

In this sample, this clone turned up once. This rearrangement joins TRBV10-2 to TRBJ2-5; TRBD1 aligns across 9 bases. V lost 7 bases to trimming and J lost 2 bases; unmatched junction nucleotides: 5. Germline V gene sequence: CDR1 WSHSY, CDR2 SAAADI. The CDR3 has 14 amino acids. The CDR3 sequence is CASNTGTGQETQYF. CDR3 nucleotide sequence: TGCGCCAGCAACACCGGGACAGGGCAAGAGACCCAGTACTTC.

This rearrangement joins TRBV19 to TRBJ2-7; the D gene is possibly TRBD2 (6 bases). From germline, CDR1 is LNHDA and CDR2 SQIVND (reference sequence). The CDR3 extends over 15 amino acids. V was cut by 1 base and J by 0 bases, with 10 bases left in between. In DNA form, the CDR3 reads TGTGCCAGTAGTATAGGGGACTCCAGCTCCTACGAGCAGTACTTC. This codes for CASSIGDSSSYEQYF.

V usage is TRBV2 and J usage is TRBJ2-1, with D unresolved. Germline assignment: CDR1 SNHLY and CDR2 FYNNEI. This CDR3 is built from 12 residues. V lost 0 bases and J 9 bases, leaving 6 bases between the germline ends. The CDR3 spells CASSEAGGEQFF. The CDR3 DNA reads TGTGCCAGCAGTGAAGCGGGTGGTGAGCAGTTCTTC. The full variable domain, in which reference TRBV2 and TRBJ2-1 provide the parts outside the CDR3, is EPEVTQTPSHQVTQMGQEVILRCVPISNHLYFYWYRQILGQKVEFLVSFYNNEISEKSEIFDDQFSVERPDGSNFTLKIRSTKLEDSAMYFCASSEAGGEQFFGPGTRLTVL.

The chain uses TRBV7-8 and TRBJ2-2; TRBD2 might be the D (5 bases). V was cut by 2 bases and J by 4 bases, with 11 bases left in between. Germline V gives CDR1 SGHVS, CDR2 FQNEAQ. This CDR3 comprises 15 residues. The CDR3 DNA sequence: TGTGCCAGCAGCTTAACGGGGTCGATCACCGGGGAGCTGTTTTTT. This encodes CASSLTGSITGELFF.

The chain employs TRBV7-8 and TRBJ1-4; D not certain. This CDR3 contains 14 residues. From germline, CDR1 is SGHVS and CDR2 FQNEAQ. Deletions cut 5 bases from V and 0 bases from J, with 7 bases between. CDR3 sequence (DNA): TGTGCCAGCAGCGCCCCTGCAACTAATGAAAAACTGTTTTTT. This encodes CASSAPATNEKLFF.

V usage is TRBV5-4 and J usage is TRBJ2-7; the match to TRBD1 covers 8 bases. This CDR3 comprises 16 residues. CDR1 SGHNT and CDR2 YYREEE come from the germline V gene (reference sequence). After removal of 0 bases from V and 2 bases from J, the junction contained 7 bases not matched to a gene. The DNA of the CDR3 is TGTGCCAGCAGCTTGGGAGGACAGGGAACGGCCTACGAGCAGTACTTC. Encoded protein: CASSLGGQGTAYEQYF.

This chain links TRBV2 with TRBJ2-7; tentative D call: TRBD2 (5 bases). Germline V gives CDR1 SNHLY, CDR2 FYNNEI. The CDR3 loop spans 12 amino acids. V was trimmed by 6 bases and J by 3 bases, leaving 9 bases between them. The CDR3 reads CASRDGDYEQYV. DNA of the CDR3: TGTGCCAGCAGGGACGGGGACTACGAGCAGTACGTC.

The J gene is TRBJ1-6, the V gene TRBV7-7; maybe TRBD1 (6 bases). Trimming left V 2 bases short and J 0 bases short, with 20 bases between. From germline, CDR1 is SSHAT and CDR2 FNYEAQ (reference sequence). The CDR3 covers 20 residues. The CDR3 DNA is TGTGCCAGCAGCTTAAACGTAAACAGGGCAGGAAGCTCCTATAATTCACCCCTCCACTTT. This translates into CASSLNVNRAGSSYNSPLHF.

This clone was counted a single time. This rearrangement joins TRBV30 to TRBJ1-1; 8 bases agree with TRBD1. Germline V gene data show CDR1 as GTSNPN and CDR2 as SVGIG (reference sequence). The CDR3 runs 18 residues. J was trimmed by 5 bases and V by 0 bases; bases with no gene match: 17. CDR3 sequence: CAWSVGVTGEVLWTEAFF. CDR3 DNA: TGTGCCTGGAGTGTGGGGGTGACAGGGGAGGTCTTGTGGACTGAAGCTTTCTTT.

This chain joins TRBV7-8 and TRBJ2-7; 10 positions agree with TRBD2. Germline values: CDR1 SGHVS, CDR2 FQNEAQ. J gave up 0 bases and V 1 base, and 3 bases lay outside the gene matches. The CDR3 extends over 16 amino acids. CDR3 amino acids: CASSLGSGGASYEQYV. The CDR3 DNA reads TGTGCCAGCAGCTTAGGGAGCGGGGGGGCCTCCTACGAGCAGTACGTC.

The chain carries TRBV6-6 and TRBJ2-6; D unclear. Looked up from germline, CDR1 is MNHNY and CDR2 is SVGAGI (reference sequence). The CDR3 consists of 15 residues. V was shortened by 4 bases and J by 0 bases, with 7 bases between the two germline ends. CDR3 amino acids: CASSFRSSGANVLTF. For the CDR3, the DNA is TGTGCCAGCAGTTTTCGTTCCTCTGGGGCCAACGTCCTGACTTTC.

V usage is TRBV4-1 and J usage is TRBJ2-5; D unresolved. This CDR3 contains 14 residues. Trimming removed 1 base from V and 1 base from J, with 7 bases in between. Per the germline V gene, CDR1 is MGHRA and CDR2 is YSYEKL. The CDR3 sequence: CASSQGASQETQYF. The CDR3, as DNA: TGCGCCAGCAGCCAAGGAGCGAGCCAAGAGACCCAGTACTTC.

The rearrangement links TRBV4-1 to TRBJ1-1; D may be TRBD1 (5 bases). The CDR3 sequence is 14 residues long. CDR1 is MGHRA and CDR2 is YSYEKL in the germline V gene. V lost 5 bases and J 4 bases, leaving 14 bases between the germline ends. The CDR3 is CASSTGPRGTEAFF. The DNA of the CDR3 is TGCGCCAGCAGCACGGGGCCGCGGGGCACTGAAGCTTTCTTT.

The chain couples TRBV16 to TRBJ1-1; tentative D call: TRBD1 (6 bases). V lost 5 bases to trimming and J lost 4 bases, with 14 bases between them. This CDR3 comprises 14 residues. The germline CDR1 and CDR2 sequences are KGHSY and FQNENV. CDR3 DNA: TGTGCCAGCAGCGTCAGGGGCGAGGGCACTGAAGCTTTCTTT. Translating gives CASSVRGEGTEAFF. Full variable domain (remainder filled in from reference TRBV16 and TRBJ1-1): GEEVAQTPKHLVRGEGQKAKLYCAPIKGHSYVFWYQQVLKNEFKFLISFQNENVFDETGMPKERFSAKCLPNSPCSLEIQATKLEDSAVYFCASSVRGEGTEAFFGQGTRLTVV.

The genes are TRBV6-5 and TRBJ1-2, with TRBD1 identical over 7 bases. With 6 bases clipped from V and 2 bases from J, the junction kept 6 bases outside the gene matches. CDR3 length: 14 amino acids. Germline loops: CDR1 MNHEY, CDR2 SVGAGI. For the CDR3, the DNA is TGTGCCAGCAGCCCAGGGGGTGGGAACTATGGCTACACCTTC. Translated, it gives CASSPGGGNYGYTF.